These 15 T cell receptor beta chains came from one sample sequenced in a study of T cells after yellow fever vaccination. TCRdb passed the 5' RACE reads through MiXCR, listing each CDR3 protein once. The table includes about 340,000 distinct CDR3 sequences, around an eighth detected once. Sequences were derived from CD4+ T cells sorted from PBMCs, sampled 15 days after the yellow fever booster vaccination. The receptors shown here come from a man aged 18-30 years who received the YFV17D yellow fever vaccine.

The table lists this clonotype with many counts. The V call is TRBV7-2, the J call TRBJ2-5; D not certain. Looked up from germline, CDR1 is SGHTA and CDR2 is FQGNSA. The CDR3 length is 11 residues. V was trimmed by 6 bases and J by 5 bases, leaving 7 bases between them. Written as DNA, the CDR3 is TGTGCCAGCAGGGAAGGGGAGACCCAGTACTTC. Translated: CASREGETQYF. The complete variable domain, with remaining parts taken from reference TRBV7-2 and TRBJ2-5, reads GAGVSQSPSNKVTEKGKDVELRCDPISGHTALYWYRQSLGQGLEFLIYFQGNSAPDKSGLPSDRFSAERTGGSVSTLTIQRTQQEDSAVYLCASREGETQYFGPGTRLLVL.

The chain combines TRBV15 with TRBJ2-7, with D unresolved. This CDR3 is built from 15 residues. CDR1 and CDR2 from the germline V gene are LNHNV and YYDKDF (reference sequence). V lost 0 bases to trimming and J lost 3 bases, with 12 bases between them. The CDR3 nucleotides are TGTGCCACCAGCAGAGATATGCAGCCTGGCTACGAGCAGTACTTC. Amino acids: CATSRDMQPGYEQYF.

The CDR3: CASSVSAFVGYNEQFF. The CDR3 nucleotides read TGTGCCAGCAGCGTCTCCGCATTCGTCGGATACAATGAGCAGTTCTTC. The J gene is TRBJ2-1, the V gene TRBV9, with no clear D. The V gene's germline CDR1 is SGDLS and CDR2 YYNGEE. This CDR3 region has 16 residues. V lost 2 bases to trimming and J lost 4 bases, with 16 bases between them.

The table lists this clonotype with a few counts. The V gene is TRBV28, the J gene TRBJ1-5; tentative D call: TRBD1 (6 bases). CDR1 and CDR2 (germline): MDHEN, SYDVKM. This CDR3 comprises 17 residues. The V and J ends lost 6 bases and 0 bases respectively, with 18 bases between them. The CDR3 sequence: CASRRLTGRDSNQPQHF. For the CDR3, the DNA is TGTGCCAGCAGGAGACTTACAGGGAGAGATAGCAATCAGCCCCAGCATTTT.

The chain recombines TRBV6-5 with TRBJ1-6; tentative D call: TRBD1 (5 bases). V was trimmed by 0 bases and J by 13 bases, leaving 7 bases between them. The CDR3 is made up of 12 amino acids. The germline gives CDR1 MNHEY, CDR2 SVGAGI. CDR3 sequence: CASSYSGTPLHF. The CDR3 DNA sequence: TGTGCCAGCAGTTACTCGGGGACCCCCCTCCACTTT.

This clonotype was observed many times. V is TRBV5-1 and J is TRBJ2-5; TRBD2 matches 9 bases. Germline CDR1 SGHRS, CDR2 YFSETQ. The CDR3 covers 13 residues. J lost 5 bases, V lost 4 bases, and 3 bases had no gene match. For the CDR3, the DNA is TGCGCCAGCAGCCCCGGACTAGCGGAGACCCAGTACTTC. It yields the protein CASSPGLAETQYF.

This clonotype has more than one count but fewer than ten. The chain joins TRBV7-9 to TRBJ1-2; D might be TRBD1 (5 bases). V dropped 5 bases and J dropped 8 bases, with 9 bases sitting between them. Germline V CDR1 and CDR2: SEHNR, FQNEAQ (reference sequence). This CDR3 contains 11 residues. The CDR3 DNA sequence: TGTGCCAGCAGCCAAGGGGAGGGCTACACCTTC. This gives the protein CASSQGEGYTF.

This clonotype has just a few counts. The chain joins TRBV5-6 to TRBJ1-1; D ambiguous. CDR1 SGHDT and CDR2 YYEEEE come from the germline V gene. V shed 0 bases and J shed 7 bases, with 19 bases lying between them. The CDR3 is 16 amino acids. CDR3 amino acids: CASSLGPAIRSGEAFF. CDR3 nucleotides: TGTGCCAGCAGCTTGGGTCCAGCCATACGGAGTGGTGAAGCTTTCTTT.

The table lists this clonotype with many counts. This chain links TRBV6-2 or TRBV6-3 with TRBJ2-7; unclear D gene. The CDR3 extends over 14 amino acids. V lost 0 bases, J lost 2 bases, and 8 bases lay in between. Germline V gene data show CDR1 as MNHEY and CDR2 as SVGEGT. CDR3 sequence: CASSYSGLTYEQYF. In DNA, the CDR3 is TGTGCCAGCAGTTACTCGGGTCTAACCTACGAGCAGTACTTC.

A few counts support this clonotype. The DNA for the CDR3 is TGTGCCAGCAGCTTAACCGGGACTAGCGGGCCTTCCCCCCCCGATACGCAGTATTTT. It codes for CASSLTGTSGPSPPDTQYF. The genes are TRBV7-2 and TRBJ2-3; 12 nucleotides agree with TRBD2. Trimming took 2 bases from V and 6 from J; bases not matched to a gene: 15. CDR1 and CDR2 from the germline V gene are SGHTA and FQGNSA. The CDR3 length is 19 residues.

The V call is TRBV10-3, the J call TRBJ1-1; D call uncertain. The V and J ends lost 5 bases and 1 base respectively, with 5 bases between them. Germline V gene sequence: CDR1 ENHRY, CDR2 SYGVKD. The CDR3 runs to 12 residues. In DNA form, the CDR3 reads TGTGCCATCAGTATTGGGAACACTGAAGCTTTCTTT. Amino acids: CAISIGNTEAFF.

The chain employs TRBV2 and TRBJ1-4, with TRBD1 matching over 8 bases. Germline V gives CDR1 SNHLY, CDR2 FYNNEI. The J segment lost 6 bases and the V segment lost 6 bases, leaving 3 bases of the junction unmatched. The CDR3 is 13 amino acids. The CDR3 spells CASSWGQDEKLFF. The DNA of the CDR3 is TGTGCCAGCAGCTGGGGACAGGATGAAAAACTGTTTTTT. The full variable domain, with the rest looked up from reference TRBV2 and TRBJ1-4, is EPEVTQTPSHQVTQMGQEVILRCVPISNHLYFYWYRQILGQKVEFLVSFYNNEISEKSEIFDDQFSVERPDGSNFTLKIRSTKLEDSAMYFCASSWGQDEKLFFGSGTQLSVL.

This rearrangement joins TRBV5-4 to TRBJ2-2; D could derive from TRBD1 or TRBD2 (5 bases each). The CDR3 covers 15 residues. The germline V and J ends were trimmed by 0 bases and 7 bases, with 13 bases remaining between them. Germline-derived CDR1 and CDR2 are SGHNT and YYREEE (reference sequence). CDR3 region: CASSLEGRPSGELFF. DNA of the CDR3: TGTGCCAGCAGCTTGGAGGGACGCCCAAGCGGGGAGCTGTTTTTT.

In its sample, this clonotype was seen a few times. The CDR3 loop is CSARAPSGRQETQYF. The CDR3, as DNA: TGCAGTGCTAGAGCCCCTAGCGGCCGTCAAGAGACCCAGTACTTC. The chain carries TRBV20-1 and TRBJ2-5; 7 bases align to TRBD2. Germline CDR1 DFQATT, CDR2 SNEGSKA (reference sequence). The CDR3 is 15 amino acids. Germline trimming cut 1 base from V and 2 bases from J; bases unmatched to any gene: 7.

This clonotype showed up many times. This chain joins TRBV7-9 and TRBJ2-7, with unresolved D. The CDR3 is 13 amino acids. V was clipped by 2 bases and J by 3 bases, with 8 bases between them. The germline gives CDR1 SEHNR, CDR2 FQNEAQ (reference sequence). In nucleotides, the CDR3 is TGTGCCAGCAGCTTATCACAGAACTACGAGCAGTACGTC. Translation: CASSLSQNYEQYV.